These T cell receptor beta chains were read from a single sample in a study of shared clonotypes between healthy human individuals. Generated by immunoSEQ multiplex PCR, the TCRdb table keeps only in-frame clones and is missing some. The sample shows millions of clones, about 93% of them seen only once. The sequencing input was naive CD8+ T cells from PBMCs. The receptors shown here come from a man younger than 35 in good health. Some clones in this sample may be carry-over from other donors' samples. Both conserved end residues are part of each CDR3. D genes are given only for firm matches. For some rows the clone size is stated as once, few or many, or as a class when expanded; others skip it.

>TRBJ2-3|-|TRBV27|-
CASSPLFRDTQYF
TGTGCCAGCAGTCCCCTCTTTAGGGATACGCAGTATTTT
>TRBJ1-1|-|TRBV5-1|-
CASSLYTGAPEAFF
TGCGCCAGCAGCCTATATACAGGAGCTCCTGAAGCTTTCTTT
>TRBJ1-3|-|TRBV25-1|TRBD1
CASSPQGTRSGNTIYF
TGTGCCAGCAGTCCACAGGGGACACGCTCTGGAAACACCATATATTTT
>TRBJ2-1|-|TRBV28|TRBD1
CASSSITGATYNEQFF
TGTGCCAGCAGTTCGATCACAGGGGCCACCTACAATGAGCAGTTCTTC
>TRBJ1-2|-|TRBV27|TRBD1
CASSLSPGTGMIGYTF
TGTGCCAGCAGTTTGTCCCCCGGGACAGGGATGATCGGCTACACCTTC
>TRBJ2-1|-|TRBV19|TRBD2
CACSTSGSNEQFF
TGTGCCTGTTCGACTAGCGGGTCCAATGAGCAGTTCTTC
>TRBJ2-7|-|TRBV19|TRBD1
CASSIQGVSEQYF
TGTGCCAGTAGTATTCAGGGGGTGAGCGAGCAGTACTTC
>TRBJ2-2|-|TRBV10-2|-
CASLERAATGELFF
TGCGCCAGCCTCGAGCGGGCGGCCACCGGGGAGCTGTTTTTT
>TRBJ1-2|-|TRBV4-1|TRBD1
CASSKSGDRERFDYGYTF
TGCGCCAGCAGCAAAAGTGGGGACAGGGAAAGGTTTGACTATGGCTACACCTTC
>TRBJ2-6|-|TRBV28|TRBD1
CASSYETGGAGANVLTF
TGTGCCAGCAGTTACGAGACAGGGGGCGCTGGGGCCAACGTCCTGACTTTC
>TRBJ2-3|-|TRBV2|-
CASSVLQHGTDTQYF
TGTGCCAGCAGTGTATTACAGCACGGCACAGATACGCAGTATTTT
>TRBJ2-7|-|TRBV4-1|-
CASSQEGQSYEQYF
TGCGCCAGCAGCCAGGAGGGACAGTCCTACGAGCAGTACTTC
>TRBJ1-1|few|TRBV5-4|-
CASSLGVEGEAFF
TGTGCCAGCAGCTTGGGAGTGGAGGGTGAAGCTTTCTTT
>TRBJ2-7|-|TRBV6-6|TRBD1
CASSYAGDSFSYEQYF
TGTGCCAGCAGTTACGCTGGGGACAGTTTCTCCTACGAGCAGTACTTC
>TRBJ2-7|-|TRBV29-1|-
CSVSSGHIIYEQYF
TGCAGCGTTTCATCGGGACACATAATTTACGAGCAGTACTTC
>TRBJ2-3|-|TRBV6-5|-
CASSYGPSTDTQYF
TGTGCCAGCAGTTACGGCCCAAGCACAGATACGCAGTATTTT
>TRBJ2-6|-|TRBV13|-
CASRTWGANVLTF
TGTGCCAGCAGGACATGGGGGGCCAACGTCCTGACTTTC
>TRBJ2-7|-|TRBV13|-
CAGPITKLLNEQYF
TGTGCCGGGCCGATCACTAAGCTCCTGAACGAGCAGTACTTC
>TRBJ2-2|-|TRBV9|-
CASSAPGGHGELFF
TGTGCCAGCAGCGCCCCGGGGGGACACGGGGAGCTGTTTTTT
>TRBJ2-2|-|TRBV4-1|-
CASSQGGAGKNTGELFF
TGCGCCAGCAGCCAAGGAGGGGCAGGGAAGAACACCGGGGAGCTGTTTTTT
>TRBJ2-1|-|TRBV13|-
CASSTRLEPYNEQFF
TGTGCCAGCAGCACCCGACTAGAACCCTACAATGAGCAGTTCTTC
>TRBJ2-3|once|TRBV6-4|-
CASSAGYGTDTQYF
TGTGCCAGCAGTGCCGGTTACGGCACAGATACGCAGTATTTT
>TRBJ1-2|-|TRBV7-2|-
CASSLVSGLQARDYGYTF
TGTGCCAGCAGCTTAGTATCAGGACTCCAAGCACGGGACTATGGCTACACCTTC
>TRBJ1-1|-|TRBV2|-
CASSVSIEGNTEAFF
TGTGCCAGCAGCGTCAGTATAGAAGGGAACACTGAAGCTTTCTTT
>TRBJ1-2|-|TRBV9|-
CASSVAQDGYYGYTF
TGTGCCAGCAGCGTAGCCCAGGACGGTTACTATGGCTACACCTTC
>TRBJ2-7|-|TRBV28|-
CASSFWRVSYEQYF
TGTGCCAGCAGTTTTTGGCGGGTCTCCTACGAGCAGTACTTC
>TRBJ2-3|-|TRBV5-1|TRBD1
CASSPYPDRGRITDTQYF
TGCGCCAGCAGCCCGTACCCGGACAGGGGGCGCATTACAGATACGCAGTATTTT
>TRBJ2-7|-|TRBV28|TRBD1
CASRTHRGLYEQYF
TGTGCCAGCAGGACCCACAGGGGGCTCTACGAGCAGTACTTC
>TRBJ2-1|-|TRBV4-1|TRBD2
CASSPHPQTSGRTYNEQFF
TGCGCCAGCAGCCCTCACCCTCAGACTAGCGGTAGAACGTACAATGAGCAGTTCTTC
>TRBJ2-1|-|TRBV7-6|TRBD2
CASSQLSGRAVNEQFF
TGTGCCAGCAGCCAACTTAGCGGGAGGGCCGTAAATGAGCAGTTCTTC
>TRBJ2-3|-|TRBV9|TRBD2
CASSVGGLGRDTQYF
TGTGCCAGCAGCGTAGGAGGACTAGGAAGAGATACGCAGTATTTT
>TRBJ2-1|-|TRBV19|TRBD2
CASSTTGTSSNEQFF
TGTGCCAGTAGTACAACCGGGACTAGCTCCAATGAGCAGTTCTTC
>TRBJ2-7|-|TRBV13|TRBD2
CASSSGLAGPNEQYF
TGTGCCAGCAGCTCGGGACTAGCGGGACCCAACGAGCAGTACTTC
>TRBJ2-1|-|TRBV21-1|-
CASSKLSRAGAKVEQFF
TGTGCCAGCAGCAAGTTATCCCGAGCGGGAGCGAAGGTTGAGCAGTTCTTC
>TRBJ2-1|once|TRBV7-8|-
CASSPLAGLANEQFF
TGTGCCAGCAGCCCCCTCGCCGGCCTGGCAAATGAGCAGTTCTTC
>TRBJ2-5|-|TRBV7-6|-
CASSEMWETQYF
TGTGCCAGCAGCGAGATGTGGGAGACCCAGTACTTC
>TRBJ2-1|-|TRBV28|-
CASSSTQRKGNEQFF
TGTGCCAGCAGTTCCACCCAAAGAAAGGGGAATGAGCAGTTCTTC
>TRBJ2-7|-|TRBV19|-
CASSTIFEATWEQYF
TGTGCCAGTAGTACGATTTTTGAGGCGACGTGGGAGCAGTACTTC
>TRBJ1-5|-|TRBV30|-
CAWSPTRGNQPQHF
TGTGCCTGGAGCCCCACCCGGGGAAATCAGCCCCAGCATTTT
>TRBJ2-7|-|TRBV14|-
CASSQGLGYEQYF
TGTGCCAGCAGCCAGGGACTGGGCTACGAGCAGTACTTC
>TRBJ2-7|-|TRBV27|-
CASSLGNSLNEQYF
TGTGCCAGCAGTTTAGGAAACAGCCTAAACGAGCAGTACTTC
>TRBJ1-2|-|TRBV29-1|TRBD1
CSAQDREGYGYTF
TGCAGCGCTCAGGACAGGGAGGGCTATGGCTACACCTTC
>TRBJ2-1|-|TRBV9|TRBD1
CASSAGTGFEYNEQFF
TGTGCCAGCAGCGCCGGGACAGGGTTTGAGTACAATGAGCAGTTCTTC
>TRBJ2-5|-|TRBV29-1|-
CSVELREYWETQYF
TGCAGCGTTGAATTGAGGGAGTACTGGGAGACCCAGTACTTC